Included here is one T cell receptor (beta chain) sequence, with context. The specificity of this receptor is unknown. It has no much larger one-base neighbor in the sample; base qualities were not kept. The CDR1 and CDR2 encoded by the germline V gene (reference sequence) are LNHDA and SQIVND. V is trimmed back by 3 bases and J by 7 bases, and the junction contains 8 bases that no gene match accounts for. The CDR3 has 15 amino acids, counting the end cysteine and phenylalanine. Only the CDR3 DNA stays, 45 bases, in frame from base 1. The sample is drawn from a study of early T cells in non-severe SARS-CoV-2 infection (dated by TCRdb to the early 2020s). Study-level background: Bulk RNA from unsorted whole blood was used for TCR sequencing, so alpha and beta chains could not be paired. Overall study results and their limits: Matching against VDJdb was skewed toward anti-spike CD8 responses, likely underestimated virus-specific expansions, and missed private and CD4 specificities.

This was a case-control study nested in a cohort of healthcare workers in London, UK, who had nasopharyngeal swab PCR tests and blood samples taken every week. Healthcare workers were recruited between 23 and 31 March 2020, during the week of the UK lockdown, and were followed weekly for up to about 15 weeks. The method behind the library was 5' RACE. Sequencing used a NextSeq 500. In the TCR library protocol, unique molecular identifiers were attached to individual cDNA molecules to correct for PCR bias and sequencing error. Both TCR alpha and beta chains were sequenced, and tight co-correlation was observed between alpha and beta sequence abundances in each sample. The source study handled its data this way. Decombinator V4 was used to annotate the V gene, J gene and CDR3 of the TCR sequences. Expanded TCRs were defined as changing significantly between any two time points under a Poisson model with p below 0.0001. Abundances of TCRs were expressed as counts per million after normalisation to the total number of TCRs sequenced in each sample. MAIT TCRs were defined by TRAV1-2 paired with TRAJ12, TRAJ20 or TRAJ33, and iNKT TCRs by TRAV10 paired with TRAJ18. A search of VDJdb, accessed on 1 November 2021, was run for TCRs annotated to CMV, EBV and SARS-CoV-2, with TCRs annotated for multiple antigens excluded. TCRdb reanalyzed the raw reads on its own, using fastp at Q25 for trimming and MiXCR for clone calling, and kept in-frame beta chains. Entries that share a CDR3 protein sequence are merged under the most common genes and DNA. TCRdb assigned the V and J calls; the authors' analysis was not used. The sample data list fewer than 100,000 distinct CDR3 sequences, and 10% to 15% of these were observed just once. Around 3.5% of the sample goes to the ten largest clones.

The chain is encoded by TRBV19 joined to TRBJ2-2; 7 bases in the junction line up with TRBD1. This sequence was found in an adult who was a healthcare worker with PCR-confirmed SARS-CoV-2 infection or an uninfected control (not recorded which). Input material: whole blood. The sequence in DNA is TGTGCCAGTAGTATTGATAGGGGGCATAGCGGGGAGCTGTTTTTT. Its coded protein is CASSIDRGHSGELFF.